This TCR beta chain was found in a study of blood T cell repertoires in COVID-19. Study at large: There were acute and convalescent COVID-19 samples, and they came from the United States, Italy and Spain. T cells, B-cell-depleted T cells, or PBMCs provided the cDNA or gDNA that served as material.

In the authors' methods: By means of reference gene primer amplification, nucleated cell counts were estimated. Profiling relied on immunoSEQ multiplex PCR, and the TCRdb table lists in-frame clones only, not all of them. The DNA was the basis for D and trimming; V, J and clone size are from that table. The data show about 52,000 clones, with about 82% seen just once and approximately 25% held by the top ten. Per the germline V gene, CDR1 is LNHDA and CDR2 is SQIVND (reference sequence). V shed 3 bases, J shed 8 bases, and the junction held 11 bases outside the gene matches. The CDR3 loop spans 17 amino acids.

This chain joins TRBV19 and TRBJ2-4; 12 bases line up with TRBD2. This TCR was sampled from a woman of 80 years or more with acute or convalescent COVID-19. The source material was peripheral blood. The CDR3 DNA reads as TGTGCCAGTAGTATTCAGGCTAGCGGGGGGGCCTCGCACATTCAGTACTTC. This translates into CASSIQASGGASHIQYF.